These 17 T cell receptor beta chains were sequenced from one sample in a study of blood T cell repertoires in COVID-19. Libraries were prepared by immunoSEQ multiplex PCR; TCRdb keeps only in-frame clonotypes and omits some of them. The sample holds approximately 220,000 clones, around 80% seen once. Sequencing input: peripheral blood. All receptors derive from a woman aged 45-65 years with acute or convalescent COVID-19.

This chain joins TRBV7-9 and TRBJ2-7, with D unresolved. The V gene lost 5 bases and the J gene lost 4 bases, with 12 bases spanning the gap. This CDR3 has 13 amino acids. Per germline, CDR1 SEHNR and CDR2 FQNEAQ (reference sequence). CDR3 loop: CASSENVDYEQYF. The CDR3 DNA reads TGTGCCAGCAGCGAGAACGTAGATTACGAGCAGTACTTC.

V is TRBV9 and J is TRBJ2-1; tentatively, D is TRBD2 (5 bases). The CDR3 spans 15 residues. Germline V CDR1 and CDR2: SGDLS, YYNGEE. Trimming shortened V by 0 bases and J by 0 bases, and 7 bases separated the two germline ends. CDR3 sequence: CASSVGGGSYNEQFF. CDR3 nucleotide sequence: TGTGCCAGCAGCGTAGGTGGAGGCTCCTACAATGAGCAGTTCTTC.

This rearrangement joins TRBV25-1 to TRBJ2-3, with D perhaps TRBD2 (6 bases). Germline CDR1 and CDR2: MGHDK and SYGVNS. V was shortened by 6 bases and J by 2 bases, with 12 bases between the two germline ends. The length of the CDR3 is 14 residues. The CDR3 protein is CASSPGLPTDTQYF. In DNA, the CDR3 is TGTGCCAGCAGCCCGGGACTCCCCACAGATACGCAGTATTTT.

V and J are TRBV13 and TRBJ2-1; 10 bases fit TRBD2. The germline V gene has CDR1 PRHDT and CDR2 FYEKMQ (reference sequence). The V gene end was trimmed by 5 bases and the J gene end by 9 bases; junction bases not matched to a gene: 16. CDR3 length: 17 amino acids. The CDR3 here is CASSPPGLAVPRGEQFF. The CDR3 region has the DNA TGTGCCAGCAGCCCCCCCGGACTAGCGGTTCCTCGGGGTGAGCAGTTCTTC. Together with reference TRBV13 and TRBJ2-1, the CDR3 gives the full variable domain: AAGVIQSPRHLIKEKRETATLKCYPIPRHDTVYWYQQGPGQDPQFLISFYEKMQSDKGSIPDRFSAQQFSDYHSELNMSSLELGDSALYFCASSPPGLAVPRGEQFFGPGTRLTVL.

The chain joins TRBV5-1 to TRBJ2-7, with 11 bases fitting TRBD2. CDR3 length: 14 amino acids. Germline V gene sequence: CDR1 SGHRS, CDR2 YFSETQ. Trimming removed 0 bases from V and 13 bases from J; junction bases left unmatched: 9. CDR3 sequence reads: CASSLALAGALLYF. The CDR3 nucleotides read TGCGCCAGCAGCTTGGCACTAGCGGGAGCCCTCCTCTACTTC.

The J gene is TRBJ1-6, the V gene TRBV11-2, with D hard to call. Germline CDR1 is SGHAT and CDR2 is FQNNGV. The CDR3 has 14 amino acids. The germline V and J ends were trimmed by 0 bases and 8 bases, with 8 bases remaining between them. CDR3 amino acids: CASSLDWRDSPLHF. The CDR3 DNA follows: TGTGCCAGCAGCTTAGATTGGAGGGATTCACCCCTCCACTTT.

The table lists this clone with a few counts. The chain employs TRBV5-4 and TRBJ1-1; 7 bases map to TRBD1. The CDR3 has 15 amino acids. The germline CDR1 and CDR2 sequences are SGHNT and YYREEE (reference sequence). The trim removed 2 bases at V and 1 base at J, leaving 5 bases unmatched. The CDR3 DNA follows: TGTGCCAGCAGCTTCTCGACAGGGAGGAACACTGAAGCTTTCTTT. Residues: CASSFSTGRNTEAFF.

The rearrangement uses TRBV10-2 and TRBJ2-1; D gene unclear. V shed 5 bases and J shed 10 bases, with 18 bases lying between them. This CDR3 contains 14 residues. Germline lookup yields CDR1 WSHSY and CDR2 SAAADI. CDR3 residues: CASSLLFGFGEQFF. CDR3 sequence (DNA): TGCGCCAGCAGTCTCCTTTTTGGGTTCGGGGAGCAGTTCTTC.

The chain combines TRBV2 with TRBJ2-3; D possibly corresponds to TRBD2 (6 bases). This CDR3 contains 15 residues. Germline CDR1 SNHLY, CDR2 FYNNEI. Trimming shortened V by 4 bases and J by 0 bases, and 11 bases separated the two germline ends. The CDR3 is CASSGAGTSTDTQYF. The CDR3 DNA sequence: TGTGCCAGCAGTGGCGCGGGGACTAGCACAGATACGCAGTATTTT.

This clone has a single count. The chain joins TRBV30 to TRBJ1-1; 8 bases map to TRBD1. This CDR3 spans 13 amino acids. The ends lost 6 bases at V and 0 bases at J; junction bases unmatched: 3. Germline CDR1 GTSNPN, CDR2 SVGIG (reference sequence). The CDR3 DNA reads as TGTGCCTGCCGGGGACAGGTGAACACTGAAGCTTTCTTT. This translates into CACRGQVNTEAFF.

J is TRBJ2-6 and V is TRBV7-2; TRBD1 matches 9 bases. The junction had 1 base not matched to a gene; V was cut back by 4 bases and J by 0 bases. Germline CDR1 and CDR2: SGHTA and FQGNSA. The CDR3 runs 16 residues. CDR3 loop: CASSWDRASGANVLTF. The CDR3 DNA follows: TGTGCCAGCAGCTGGGACAGGGCCTCTGGGGCCAACGTCCTGACTTTC.

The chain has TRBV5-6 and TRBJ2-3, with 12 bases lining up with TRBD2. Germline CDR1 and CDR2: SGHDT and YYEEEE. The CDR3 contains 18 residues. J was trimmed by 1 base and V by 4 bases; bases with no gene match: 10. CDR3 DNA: TGTGCCAGCAGCCATCGGACTAGCGGGATAGGTCGCACAGATACGCAGTATTTT. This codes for CASSHRTSGIGRTDTQYF. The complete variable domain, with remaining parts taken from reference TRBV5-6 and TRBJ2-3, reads DAGVTQSPTHLIKTRGQQVTLRCSPKSGHDTVSWYQQALGQGPQFIFQYYEEEERQRGNFPDRFSGHQFPNYSSELNVNALLLGDSALYLCASSHRTSGIGRTDTQYFGPGTRLTVL.

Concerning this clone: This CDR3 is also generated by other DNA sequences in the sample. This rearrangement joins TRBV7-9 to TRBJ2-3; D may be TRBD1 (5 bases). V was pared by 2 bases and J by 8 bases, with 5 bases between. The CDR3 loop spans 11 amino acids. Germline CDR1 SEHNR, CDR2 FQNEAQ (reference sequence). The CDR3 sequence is CASSLQGTQYF. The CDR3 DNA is TGTGCCAGCAGCTTACAGGGTACGCAGTATTTT.

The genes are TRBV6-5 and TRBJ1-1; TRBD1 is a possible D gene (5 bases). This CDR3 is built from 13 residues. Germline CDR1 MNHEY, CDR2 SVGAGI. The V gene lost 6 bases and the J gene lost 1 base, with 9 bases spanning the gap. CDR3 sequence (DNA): TGTGCCAGCAGGTCCCAGGGGAACACTGAAGCTTTCTTT. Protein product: CASRSQGNTEAFF.

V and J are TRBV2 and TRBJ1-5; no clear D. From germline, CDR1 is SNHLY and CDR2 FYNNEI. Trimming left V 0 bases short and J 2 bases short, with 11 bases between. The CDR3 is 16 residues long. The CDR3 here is CASSEAPGQRNQPQHF. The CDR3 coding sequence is TGTGCCAGCAGTGAAGCCCCTGGGCAGCGCAATCAGCCCCAGCATTTT.

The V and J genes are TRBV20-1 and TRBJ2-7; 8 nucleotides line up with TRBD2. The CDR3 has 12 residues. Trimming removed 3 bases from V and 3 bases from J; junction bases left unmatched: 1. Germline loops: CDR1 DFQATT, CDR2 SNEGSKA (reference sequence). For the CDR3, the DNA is TGCAGTGCTAGTGGGACTAGCTACGAGCAGTACTTC. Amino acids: CSASGTSYEQYF.

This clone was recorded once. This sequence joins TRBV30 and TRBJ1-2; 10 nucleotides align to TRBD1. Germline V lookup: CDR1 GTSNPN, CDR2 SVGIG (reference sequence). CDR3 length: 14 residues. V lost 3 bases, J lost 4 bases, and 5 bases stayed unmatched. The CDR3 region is CAWRRQGAGYGYTF. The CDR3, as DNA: TGTGCCTGGAGGAGACAGGGGGCGGGCTATGGCTACACCTTC. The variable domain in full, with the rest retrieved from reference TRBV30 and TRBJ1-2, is SQTIHQWPATLVQPVGSPLSLECTVEGTSNPNLYWYRQAAGRGLQLLFYSVGIGQISSEVPQNLSASRPQDRQFILSSKKLLLSDSGFYLCAWRRQGAGYGYTFGSGTRLTVV.